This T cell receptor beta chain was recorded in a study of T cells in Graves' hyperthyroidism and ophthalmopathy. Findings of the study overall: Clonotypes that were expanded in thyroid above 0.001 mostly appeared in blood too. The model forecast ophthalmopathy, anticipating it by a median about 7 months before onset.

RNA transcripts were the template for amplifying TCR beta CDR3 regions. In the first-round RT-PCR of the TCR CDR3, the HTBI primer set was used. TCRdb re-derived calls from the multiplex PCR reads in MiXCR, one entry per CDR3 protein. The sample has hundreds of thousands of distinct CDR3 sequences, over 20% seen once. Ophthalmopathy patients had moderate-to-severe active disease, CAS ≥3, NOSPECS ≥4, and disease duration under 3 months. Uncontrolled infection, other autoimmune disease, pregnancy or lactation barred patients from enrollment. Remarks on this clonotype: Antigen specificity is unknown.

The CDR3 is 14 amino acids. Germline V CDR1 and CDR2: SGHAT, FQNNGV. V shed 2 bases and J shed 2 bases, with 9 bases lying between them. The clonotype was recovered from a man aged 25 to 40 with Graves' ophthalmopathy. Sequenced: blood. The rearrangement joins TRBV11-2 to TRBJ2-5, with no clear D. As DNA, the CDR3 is TGTGCCAGCAGCTTACGGCGAGTTCAAGAGACCCAGTACTTC. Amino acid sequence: CASSLRRVQETQYF. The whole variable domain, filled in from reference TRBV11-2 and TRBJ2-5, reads EAGVAQSPRYKIIEKRQSVAFWCNPISGHATLYWYQQILGQGPKLLIQFQNNGVVDDSQLPKDRFSAERLKGVDSTLKIQPAKLEDSAVYLCASSLRRVQETQYFGPGTRLLVL.